These 8 T cell receptor beta chains share one sample of origin, sequenced in a study of cytomegalovirus exposure and HLA in healthy donors. PCR primers comprised 60 Vbeta and 13 Jbeta primers. Measured with immunoSEQ multiplex PCR; TCRdb has only the in-frame clones, and not every one. Found here are about 140,000 clones; the top ten clones hold 0.75% to 1%. Material: PBMCs. The receptor source for this set is a male donor in good health and CMV-seronegative.

The chain combines TRBV9 with TRBJ1-1, with 8 bases lining up with TRBD1. CDR3 size: 15 residues. The V gene's germline CDR1 is SGDLS and CDR2 YYNGEE. Unmatched junction bases numbered 9, after V lost 4 bases and J lost 4 bases. The CDR3 protein is CASSPSQGAVTEAFF. Here the CDR3 DNA reads TGTGCCAGCAGCCCCTCGCAGGGGGCGGTCACTGAAGCTTTCTTT. Full variable domain (remainder filled in from reference TRBV9 and TRBJ1-1): DSGVTQTPKHLITATGQRVTLRCSPRSGDLSVYWYQQSLDQGLQFLIQYYNGEERAKGNILERFSAQQFPDLHSELNLSSLELGDSALYFCASSPSQGAVTEAFFGQGTRLTVV.

V gene TRBV28 combines with J gene TRBJ2-7; D is perhaps TRBD1 (5 bases). Trimming left V 3 bases short and J 6 bases short, with 15 bases between. Germline CDR1 MDHEN, CDR2 SYDVKM. This CDR3 is 14 amino acids long. Here the CDR3 reads CASSFVDTVGEQYF. The CDR3 DNA is TGTGCCAGCAGTTTCGTGGACACCGTGGGCGAGCAGTACTTC.

The chain carries TRBV9 and TRBJ2-1; 7 positions agree with TRBD1. Per the germline V gene, CDR1 is SGDLS and CDR2 is YYNGEE. V lost 2 bases and J lost 7; bases outside the gene matches: 3. This CDR3 contains 13 residues. The CDR3 is CASSVTGSNEQFF. In nucleotides, the CDR3 is TGTGCCAGCAGCGTGACAGGGTCGAATGAGCAGTTCTTC.

DNA for the CDR3: TGTGCCAGCAGCTTAGTGAGTGGACAGTATAATTCACCCCTCCACTTT. Protein product: CASSLVSGQYNSPLHF. The chain employs TRBV7-8 and TRBJ1-6, with a possible D match to TRBD1 (6 bases). The V gene lost 1 base and the J gene lost 4 bases, with 11 bases spanning the gap. This CDR3 is built from 16 residues. CDR1 SGHVS and CDR2 FQNEAQ come from the germline V gene.

The chain carries TRBV5-1 and TRBJ1-1; D unclear. The germline V and J ends were trimmed by 0 bases and 3 bases, with 18 bases remaining between them. CDR3 size: 17 residues. Per the germline V gene, CDR1 is SGHRS and CDR2 is YFSETQ. Written as DNA, the CDR3 is TGCGCCAGCAGCTTGGGAACCACTGCCCCGTTCGACACTGAAGCTTTCTTT. Protein product: CASSLGTTAPFDTEAFF.

The chain has TRBV6-4 and TRBJ1-3, with TRBD1 as a possible D gene (6 bases). Germline loops: CDR1 MRHNA, CDR2 SNTAGT. V was shortened by 6 bases and J by 3 bases, with 9 bases between the two germline ends. The CDR3 covers 13 residues. The CDR3 region is CASRPGHGNTIYF. CDR3 in DNA: TGTGCCAGCAGACCGGGACATGGAAACACCATATATTTT.

The chain recombines TRBV4-2 with TRBJ2-5; TRBD2 might be the D (5 bases). The CDR3 consists of 12 residues. Trimming stripped 6 bases from V and 2 bases from J, with 7 bases between. The germline CDR1 and CDR2 sequences are LGHNA and YNFKEQ. As DNA, the CDR3 is TGTGCCAGCAGGAGCGGACAAGAGACCCAGTACTTC. This codes for CASRSGQETQYF.

The DNA for the CDR3 is TGTGCCTGGAGACCCTTGGCAGGTTATAATTCACCCCTCCACTTT. Translated: CAWRPLAGYNSPLHF. This chain joins TRBV30 and TRBJ1-6, with D unresolved. The CDR3 contains 15 residues. Germline CDR1 is GTSNPN and CDR2 is SVGIG (reference sequence). The ends were cut back, 3 bases at V and 4 bases at J, with 13 bases in the middle.